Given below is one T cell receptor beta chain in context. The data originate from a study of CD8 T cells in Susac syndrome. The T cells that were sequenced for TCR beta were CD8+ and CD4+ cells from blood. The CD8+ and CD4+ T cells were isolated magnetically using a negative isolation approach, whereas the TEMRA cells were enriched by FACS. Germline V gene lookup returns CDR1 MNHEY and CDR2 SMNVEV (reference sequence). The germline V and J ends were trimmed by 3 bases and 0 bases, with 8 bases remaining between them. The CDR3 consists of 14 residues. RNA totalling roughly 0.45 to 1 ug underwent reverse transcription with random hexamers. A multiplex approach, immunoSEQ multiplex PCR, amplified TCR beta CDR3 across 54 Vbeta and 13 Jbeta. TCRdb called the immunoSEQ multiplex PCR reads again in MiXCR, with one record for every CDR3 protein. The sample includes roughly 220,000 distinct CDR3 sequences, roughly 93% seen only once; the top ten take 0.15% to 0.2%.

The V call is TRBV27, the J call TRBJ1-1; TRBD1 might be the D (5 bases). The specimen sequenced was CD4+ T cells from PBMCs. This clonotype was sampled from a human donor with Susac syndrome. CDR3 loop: CASSFGGVNTEAFF. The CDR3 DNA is TGTGCCAGCAGTTTCGGAGGGGTGAACACTGAAGCTTTCTTT.